The entry that follows covers one T cell receptor (beta chain) sequence. Its specificity is unknown. Clones were sequenced by immunoSEQ multiplex PCR, and TCRdb holds only the in-frame ones, with some missing. The sample shows about 26,000 clones, roughly 82% of them seen only once. This sample was taken from a study of graft-versus-host responses after intestinal transplantation. The germline gives CDR1 MGHRA, CDR2 YSYEKL. This CDR3 comprises 16 residues. J gave up 1 base and V 0 bases, and 5 bases lay outside the gene matches. V is TRBV4-1 and J is TRBJ2-7; TRBD1 matches at 8 bases. The TCR originated in a human donor who received an intestinal transplant. The source was unstimulated CD4+ T cells sorted from spleen or lymph node cells, collected before intestinal transplant. For the CDR3, the DNA is TGCGCCAGCAGCCAAGATACGAACAGGGGGTCCTACGAGCAGTACTTC. Residues: CASSQDTNRGSYEQYF.